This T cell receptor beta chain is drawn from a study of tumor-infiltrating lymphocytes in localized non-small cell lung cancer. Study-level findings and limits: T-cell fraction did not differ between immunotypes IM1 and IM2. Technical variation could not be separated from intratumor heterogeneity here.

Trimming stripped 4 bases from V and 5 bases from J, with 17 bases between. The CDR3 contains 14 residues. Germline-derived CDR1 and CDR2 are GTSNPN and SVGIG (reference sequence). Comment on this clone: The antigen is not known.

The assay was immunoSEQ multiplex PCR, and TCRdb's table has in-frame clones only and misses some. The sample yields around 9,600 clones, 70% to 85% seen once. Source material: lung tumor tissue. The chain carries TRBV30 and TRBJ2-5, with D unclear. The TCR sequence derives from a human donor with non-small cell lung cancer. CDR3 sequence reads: CAWTQPPPRETQYF. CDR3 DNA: TGTGCCTGGACCCAACCACCCCCGAGGGAGACCCAGTACTTC.